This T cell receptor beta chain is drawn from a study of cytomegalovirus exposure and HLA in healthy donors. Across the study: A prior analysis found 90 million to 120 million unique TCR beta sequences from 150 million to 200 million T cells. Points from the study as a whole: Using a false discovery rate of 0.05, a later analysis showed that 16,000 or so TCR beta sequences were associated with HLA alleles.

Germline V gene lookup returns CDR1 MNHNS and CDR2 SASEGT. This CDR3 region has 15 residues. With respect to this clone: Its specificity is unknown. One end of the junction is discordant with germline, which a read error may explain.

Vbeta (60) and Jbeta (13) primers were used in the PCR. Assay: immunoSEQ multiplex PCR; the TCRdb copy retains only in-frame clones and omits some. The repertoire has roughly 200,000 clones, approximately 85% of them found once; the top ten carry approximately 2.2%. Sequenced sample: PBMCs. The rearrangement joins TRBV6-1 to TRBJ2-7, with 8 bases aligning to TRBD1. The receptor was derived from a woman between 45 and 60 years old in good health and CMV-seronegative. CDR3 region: CTSSRSRAGGAEQYF. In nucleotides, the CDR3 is TGTACCAGCAGTCGCTCTCGTGCAGGGGGCGCCGAGCAGTACTTC.